These T cell receptor beta chains were read from a single sample in a study of blood T cells in healthy people across ages. TCRdb processed the 5' RACE reads anew with MiXCR; each CDR3 protein has one entry. The sample contains about 690,000 distinct CDR3 sequences, over 40% of which appear only once. Sequences were obtained from blood. Receptors were obtained from a man at least 80 years old in good health. The CDR3 runs from the conserved cysteine through the conserved F or W. Each record gives: CDR3 length, V gene, J gene, clone size, D gene, CDR3 protein, CDR3 DNA. A D gene is named only where the DNA matches it firmly. Size is omitted from some rows. Given values are once, few, many or a class for expanded clones.

12	TRBV12-3/TRBV12-4	TRBJ1-2	many	.	CASSLGYYGYTF	TGTGCCAGCAGTTTGGGGTACTATGGCTACACCTTC
18	TRBV15	TRBJ2-7	.	TRBD1	CATSRDRLPGQGWYELYF	TGTGCCACCAGCAGAGATCGACTTCCTGGACAGGGGTGGTACGAGCTGTACTTC
14	TRBV4-2	TRBJ2-1	.	.	CVSSQGEVTDTQFF	TGTGTCAGCAGCCAAGGGGAGGTTACAGATACGCAGTTCTTC
13	TRBV10-2	TRBJ1-2	many	.	CASSDYRDYGYTF	TGCGCCAGCAGTGATTACAGAGACTATGGCTACACCTTC
13	TRBV6-2/TRBV6-3	TRBJ2-7	few	.	CASSVDSQGEQYF	TGTGCCAGCAGTGTGGACAGCCAAGGCGAGCAGTACTTC
14	TRBV6-2/TRBV6-3	TRBJ1-1	.	.	CASTSNNMNTEAFF	TGTGCCAGCACCTCTAATAACATGAACACTGAAGCTTTCTTT
14	TRBV5-1	TRBJ2-1	.	.	CAGGEVGAYNEQFF	TGCGCCGGCGGTGAGGTGGGTGCCTACAATGAGCAGTTCTTC
16	TRBV15	TRBJ2-1	few	.	CATSRDGTASYNEQFF	TGTGCCACCAGCAGAGATGGAACCGCTTCCTACAATGAGCAGTTCTTC
14	TRBV20-1	TRBJ2-3	.	.	CSVLAGTFTDTQYF	TGCAGTGTCTTAGCAGGGACGTTCACAGATACGCAGTATTTT
11	TRBV11-1	TRBJ2-1	.	TRBD2	CAGSPGTTQFF	TGTGCCGGCAGCCCGGGGACTACACAGTTCTTC
15	TRBV6-5	TRBJ2-7	.	TRBD2	CASSSWTSGNYEQYF	TGTGCCAGCAGTTCGTGGACTAGCGGGAATTACGAGCAGTACTTC
12	TRBV28	TRBJ1-5	.	.	CASSYMAQPQHF	TGTGCCAGCAGTTATATGGCGCAGCCCCAGCATTTT
19	TRBV9	TRBJ2-3	.	TRBD2	CASSVGGSSGGVSTDTQYF	TGTGCCAGCAGCGTAGGTGGGAGTTCGGGAGGGGTCAGCACAGATACGCAGTATTTT
19	TRBV4-3	TRBJ2-1	many	TRBD2	CASSQDHFKGSGSWDEQFF	TGCGCCAGCAGCCAAGATCACTTTAAAGGTAGCGGGAGTTGGGATGAGCAGTTCTTC
17	TRBV15	TRBJ2-3	.	TRBD2	CATSRSWASGNTDTQYF	TGTGCCACCAGCAGGAGCTGGGCTAGCGGGAACACAGATACGCAGTATTTT
14	TRBV27	TRBJ1-1	few	.	CASSFSGPNTEAFF	TGTGCCAGCAGTTTTTCGGGCCCAAACACTGAAGCTTTCTTT
13	TRBV20-1	TRBJ2-7	few	TRBD2	CSADSSGTYEQYF	TGCAGTGCTGATTCTAGCGGCACCTACGAGCAGTACTTC
12	TRBV28	TRBJ2-7	.	.	CASSIGPYEQYF	TGTGCCAGCAGTATCGGACCCTACGAGCAGTACTTC
15	TRBV14	TRBJ2-5	.	.	CASSQVGERTETQYF	TGTGCCAGCAGCCAAGTAGGCGAGAGAACAGAGACCCAGTACTTC
17	TRBV6-2/TRBV6-3	TRBJ1-6	.	.	CASSYRGIAGFGSPLHF	TGTGCCAGCAGTTACCGAGGGATTGCGGGGTTTGGCTCACCCCTCCACTTT
16	TRBV6-5	TRBJ2-1	.	TRBD1	CASSLSDRKAYNEQFF	TGTGCCAGCAGCCTCTCGGACAGGAAGGCCTACAATGAGCAGTTCTTC
11	TRBV12-3/TRBV12-4	TRBJ2-1	few	.	CASSRFNEQFF	TGTGCCAGCAGTCGTTTCAATGAGCAGTTCTTC
13	TRBV11-3	TRBJ1-1	.	.	CASSEGRGAVAFF	TGTGCCAGCAGCGAAGGGCGTGGGGCGGTGGCTTTCTTT
14	TRBV7-2	TRBJ2-1	few	TRBD2	CASSPSSGINEQFF	TGTGCCAGCAGCCCCTCTAGCGGGATCAATGAGCAGTTCTTC
16	TRBV11-2	TRBJ2-3	few	TRBD2	CASSSRVAGGLSTQYF	TGTGCCAGCAGCTCCCGGGTAGCGGGAGGACTTTCTACGCAGTATTTT
14	TRBV7-2	TRBJ2-5	.	TRBD1	CASSVYRGKETQYF	TGTGCCAGCAGCGTGTACAGGGGTAAAGAGACCCAGTACTTC
15	TRBV4-3	TRBJ2-5	few	TRBD2	CASSQAGLALGEQYF	TGCGCCAGCAGCCAAGCGGGACTAGCGTTGGGTGAGCAGTACTTC
14	TRBV6-5	TRBJ2-5	few	TRBD2	CASSARGVQETQYF	TGTGCCAGCAGTGCCCGGGGGGTGCAAGAGACCCAGTACTTC
14	TRBV5-1	TRBJ2-7	.	.	CASSSGAASYEQYF	TGCGCCAGCAGCTCGGGCGCAGCAAGCTACGAGCAGTACTTC
14	TRBV3-1	TRBJ2-7	few	.	CASSQGNLAREQYF	TGTGCCAGCAGCCAAGGGAATCTGGCGAGGGAGCAGTACTTC
18	TRBV6-2/TRBV6-3	TRBJ2-7	.	TRBD2	CASSYSTSGGPIQYEQYF	TGTGCCAGCAGTTACTCGACTAGCGGGGGACCCATACAATACGAGCAGTACTTC
13	TRBV18	TRBJ2-7	.	TRBD1	CAISPGTGREQYF	TGTGCCATCTCACCAGGGACAGGCCGCGAGCAGTACTTC
17	TRBV7-2	TRBJ1-1	.	TRBD1	CASSTTGTGKSNTEAFF	TGTGCCAGCAGCACCACCGGGACAGGGAAATCGAACACTGAAGCTTTCTTT
14	TRBV20-1	TRBJ2-5	.	.	CSARVELSMRAQYF	TGCAGTGCTAGAGTTGAACTTAGCATGAGGGCCCAGTACTTC
16	TRBV12-3/TRBV12-4	TRBJ2-7	.	TRBD2	CASRDSLAGPQTEQYF	TGTGCCAGCAGAGATTCCCTAGCGGGGCCCCAAACCGAGCAGTACTTC
16	TRBV20-1	TRBJ2-1	.	TRBD2	CSATGASGGSYNEQFF	TGCAGTGCCACCGGGGCTAGCGGGGGGTCCTACAATGAGCAGTTCTTC
14	TRBV4-1	TRBJ1-4	.	.	CASSQGHKNEKLFF	TGCGCCAGCAGCCAAGGCCACAAAAATGAAAAACTGTTTTTT
14	TRBV20-1	TRBJ1-5	.	.	CSAPDRNWPQPQHF	TGCAGTGCTCCTGACAGAAATTGGCCGCAGCCCCAGCATTTT
14	TRBV6-6	TRBJ2-5	once	TRBD1	CASSYRQGWETQYF	TGTGCCAGCAGTTACCGACAGGGGTGGGAGACCCAGTACTTC
12	TRBV6-5	TRBJ2-7	few	.	CASSYGESEQYF	TGTGCCAGCAGTTACGGAGAGTCCGAGCAGTACTTC
18	TRBV30	TRBJ2-3	.	.	CAWSALLGGITSSDTQYF	TGTGCCTGGAGCGCCCTACTGGGTGGAATCACAAGTTCAGATACGCAGTATTTT
15	TRBV30	TRBJ2-7	.	TRBD2	CAWSGGLDGGDEQYF	TGTGCCTGGAGTGGCGGACTAGATGGGGGGGATGAGCAGTACTTC
13	TRBV7-2	TRBJ2-7	.	.	CASSLRQYNEQYF	TGTGCCAGCAGCTTGAGACAGTATAACGAGCAGTACTTC
16	TRBV5-1	TRBJ2-2	.	.	CASSLPGADDTGELFF	TGCGCCAGCAGCTTGCCGGGGGCAGATGACACCGGGGAGCTGTTTTTT
17	TRBV11-2	TRBJ2-1	.	.	CASSTTSSGPQPYEQFF	TGTGCCAGCAGTACGACCTCGAGCGGCCCTCAACCCTACGAGCAGTTCTTC
16	TRBV20-1	TRBJ2-5	few	TRBD2	CSAPRTAGVLQETQYF	TGCAGTGCTCCCCGGACGGCGGGAGTGCTCCAAGAGACCCAGTACTTC
17	TRBV6-5	TRBJ1-6	many	.	CASSYSKRGNYNSPLHF	TGTGCCAGCAGTTACTCAAAACGGGGGAACTATAATTCACCCCTCCACTTT
16	TRBV11-2	TRBJ2-3	.	TRBD2	CASSHRLAGIADTQYF	TGTGCCAGCAGCCACAGACTAGCGGGAATAGCAGATACGCAGTATTTT
12	TRBV6-6	TRBJ1-2	.	.	CASSPTDGGYTF	TGTGCCAGCAGCCCCACGGACGGCGGCTACACCTTC
15	TRBV12-3/TRBV12-4	TRBJ1-4	.	.	CASSLDAVTREKLFF	TGTGCCAGCAGTTTGGACGCGGTGACCCGTGAAAAACTGTTTTTT
10	TRBV28	TRBJ1-1	few	.	CASQHTEAFF	TGTGCCAGCCAACACACTGAAGCTTTCTTT
13	TRBV29-1	TRBJ2-1	.	TRBD1	CGVEGTGLSEQFF	TGCGGCGTTGAAGGGACAGGGTTAAGTGAGCAGTTCTTC
18	TRBV20-1	TRBJ2-3	.	TRBD2	CSALRREGRTPSTDTQYF	TGCAGTGCTTTAAGACGGGAGGGCCGTACCCCTAGCACAGATACGCAGTATTTT
14	TRBV20-1	TRBJ1-2	.	TRBD1	CSARPGQGAKGYTF	TGCAGTGCCAGGCCCGGACAGGGGGCTAAAGGCTACACCTTC